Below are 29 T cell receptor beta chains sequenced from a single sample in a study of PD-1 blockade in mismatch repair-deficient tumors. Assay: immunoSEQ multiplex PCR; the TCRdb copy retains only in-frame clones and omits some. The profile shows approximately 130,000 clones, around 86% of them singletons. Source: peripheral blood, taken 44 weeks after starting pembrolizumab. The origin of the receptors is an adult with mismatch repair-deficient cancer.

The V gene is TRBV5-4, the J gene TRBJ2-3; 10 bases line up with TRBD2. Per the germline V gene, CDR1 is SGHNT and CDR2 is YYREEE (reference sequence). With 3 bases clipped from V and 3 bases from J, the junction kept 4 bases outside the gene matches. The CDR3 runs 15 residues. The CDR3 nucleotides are TGTGCCAGCAGCTACACTAGCGGGATTACAGATACGCAGTATTTT. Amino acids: CASSYTSGITDTQYF. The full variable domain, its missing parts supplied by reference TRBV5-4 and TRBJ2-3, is ETGVTQSPTHLIKTRGQQVTLRCSSQSGHNTVSWYQQALGQGPQFIFQYYREEENGRGNFPPRFSGLQFPNYSSELNVNALELDDSALYLCASSYTSGITDTQYFGPGTRLTVL.

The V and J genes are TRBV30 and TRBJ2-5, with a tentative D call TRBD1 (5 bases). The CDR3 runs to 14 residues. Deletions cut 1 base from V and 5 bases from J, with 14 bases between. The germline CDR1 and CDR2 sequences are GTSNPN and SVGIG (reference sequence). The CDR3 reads CAWSGWQGWETQYF. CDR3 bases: TGTGCCTGGAGTGGGTGGCAGGGTTGGGAGACCCAGTACTTC.

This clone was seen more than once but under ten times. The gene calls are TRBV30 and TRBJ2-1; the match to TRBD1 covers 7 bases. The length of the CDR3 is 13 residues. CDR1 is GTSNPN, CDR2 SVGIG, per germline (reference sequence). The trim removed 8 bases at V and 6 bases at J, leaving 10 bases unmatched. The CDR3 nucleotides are TGTGCCGGAGATCAGGGGGACGGCAATGAGCAGTTCTTC. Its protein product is CAGDQGDGNEQFF.

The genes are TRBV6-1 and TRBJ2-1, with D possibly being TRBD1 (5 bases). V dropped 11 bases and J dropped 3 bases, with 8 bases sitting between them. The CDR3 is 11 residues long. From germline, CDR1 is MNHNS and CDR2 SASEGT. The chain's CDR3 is CAVTGYNEQFF. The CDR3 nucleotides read TGTGCCGTTACAGGCTACAATGAGCAGTTCTTC.

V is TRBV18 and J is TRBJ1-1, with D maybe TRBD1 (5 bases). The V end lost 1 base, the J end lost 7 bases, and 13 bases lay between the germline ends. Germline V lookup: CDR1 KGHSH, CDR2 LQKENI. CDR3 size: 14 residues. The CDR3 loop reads CASSPQGMGNEAFF. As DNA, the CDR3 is TGTGCCAGCTCACCACAGGGGATGGGGAATGAAGCTTTCTTT. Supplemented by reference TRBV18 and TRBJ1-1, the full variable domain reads NAGVMQNPRHLVRRRGQEARLRCSPMKGHSHVYWYRQLPEEGLKFMVYLQKENIIDESGMPKERFSAEFPKEGPSILRIQQVVRGDSAAYFCASSPQGMGNEAFFGQGTRLTVV.

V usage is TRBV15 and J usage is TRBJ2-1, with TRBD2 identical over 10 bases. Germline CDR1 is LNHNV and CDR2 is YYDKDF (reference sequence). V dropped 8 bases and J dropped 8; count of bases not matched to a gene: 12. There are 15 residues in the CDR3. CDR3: CATANPSGRFYEQFF. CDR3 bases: TGTGCCACCGCAAACCCTAGCGGGAGATTTTATGAGCAGTTCTTC.

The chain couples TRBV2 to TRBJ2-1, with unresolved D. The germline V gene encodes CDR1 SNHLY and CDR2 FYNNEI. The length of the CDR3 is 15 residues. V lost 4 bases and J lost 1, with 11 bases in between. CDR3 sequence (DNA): TGTGCCAGCAGTGTTTTTGGTCTGTCCTACAATGAGCAGTTCTTC. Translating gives CASSVFGLSYNEQFF.

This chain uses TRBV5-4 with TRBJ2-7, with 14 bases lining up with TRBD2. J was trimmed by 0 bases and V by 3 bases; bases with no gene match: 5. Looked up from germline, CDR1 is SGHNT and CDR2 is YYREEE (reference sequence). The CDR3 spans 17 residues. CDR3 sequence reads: CASSSPGTSGSSYEQYF. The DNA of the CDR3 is TGTGCCAGCAGCTCGCCCGGGACTAGCGGGAGCTCCTACGAGCAGTACTTC.

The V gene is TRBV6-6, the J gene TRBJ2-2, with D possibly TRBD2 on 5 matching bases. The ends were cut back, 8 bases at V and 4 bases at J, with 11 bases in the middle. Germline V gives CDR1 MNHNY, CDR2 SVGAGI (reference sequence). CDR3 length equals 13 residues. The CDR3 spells CASGRGGTGELFF. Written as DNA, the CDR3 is TGTGCCAGCGGGAGAGGCGGCACCGGGGAGCTGTTTTTT.

CDR3 in DNA: TGTGCCAGCAGTTACCGAATCGAGGGGACCGGGGAGCTGTTTTTT. Translated, it gives CASSYRIEGTGELFF. This chain uses TRBV6-5 with TRBJ2-2; D may correspond to TRBD1 or TRBD2 (5 bases each). Germline V gene lookup returns CDR1 MNHEY and CDR2 SVGAGI. CDR3 length: 15 residues. V was trimmed by 2 bases and J by 5 bases, leaving 12 bases between them.

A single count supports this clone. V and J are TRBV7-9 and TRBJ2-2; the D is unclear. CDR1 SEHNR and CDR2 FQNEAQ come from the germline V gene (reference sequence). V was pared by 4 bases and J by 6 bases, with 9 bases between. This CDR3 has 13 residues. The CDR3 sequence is CASSSFIPGELFF. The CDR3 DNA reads TGTGCCAGCAGCTCCTTCATTCCCGGGGAGCTGTTTTTT.

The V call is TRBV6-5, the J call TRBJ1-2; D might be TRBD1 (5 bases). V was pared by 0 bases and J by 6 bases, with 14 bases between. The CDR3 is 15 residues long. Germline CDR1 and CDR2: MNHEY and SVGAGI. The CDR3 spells CASSYSTVGVNGYTF. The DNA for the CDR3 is TGTGCCAGCAGTTACTCGACCGTGGGGGTCAATGGCTACACCTTC.

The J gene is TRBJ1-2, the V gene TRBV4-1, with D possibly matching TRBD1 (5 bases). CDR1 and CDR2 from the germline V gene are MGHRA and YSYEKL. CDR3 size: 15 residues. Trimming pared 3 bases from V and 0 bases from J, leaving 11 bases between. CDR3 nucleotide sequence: TGCGCCAGCAGCCACCAGGACACTACTAACTATGGCTACACCTTC. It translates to CASSHQDTTNYGYTF.

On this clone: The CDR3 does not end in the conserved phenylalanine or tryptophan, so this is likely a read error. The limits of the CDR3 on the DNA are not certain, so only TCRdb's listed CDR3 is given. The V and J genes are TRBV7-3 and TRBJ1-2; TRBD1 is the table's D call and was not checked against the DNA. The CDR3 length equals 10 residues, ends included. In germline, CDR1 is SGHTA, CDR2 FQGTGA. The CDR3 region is CASTFHPPHC.

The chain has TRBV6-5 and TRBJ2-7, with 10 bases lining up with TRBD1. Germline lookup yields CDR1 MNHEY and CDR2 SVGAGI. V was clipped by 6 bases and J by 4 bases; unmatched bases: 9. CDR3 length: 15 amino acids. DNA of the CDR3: TGTGCCAGCAGGGGCTCCGGGACAGGGGCGTACGAGCAGTACTTC. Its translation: CASRGSGTGAYEQYF.

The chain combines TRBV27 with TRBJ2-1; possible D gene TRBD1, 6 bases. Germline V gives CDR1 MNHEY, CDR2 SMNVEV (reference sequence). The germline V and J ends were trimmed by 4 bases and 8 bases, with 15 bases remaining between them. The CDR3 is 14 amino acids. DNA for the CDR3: TGTGCCAGCAGTTCAAATACAGGGTTTGATGAGCAGTTCTTC. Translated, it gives CASSSNTGFDEQFF.

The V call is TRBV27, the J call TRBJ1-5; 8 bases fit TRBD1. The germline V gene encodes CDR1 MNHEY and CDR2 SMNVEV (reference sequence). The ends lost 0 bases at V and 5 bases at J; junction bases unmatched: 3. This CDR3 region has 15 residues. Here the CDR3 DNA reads TGTGCCAGCAGTTTATCGGGGACAGGCGATCAGCCCCAGCATTTT. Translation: CASSLSGTGDQPQHF.

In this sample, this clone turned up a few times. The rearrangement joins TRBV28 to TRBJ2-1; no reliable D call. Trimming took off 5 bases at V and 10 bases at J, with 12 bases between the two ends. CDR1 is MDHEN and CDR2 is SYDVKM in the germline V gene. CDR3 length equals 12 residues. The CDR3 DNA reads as TGTGCCAGCAGTCTCACGCGCAGGGAGCAGTTCTTC. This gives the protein CASSLTRREQFF. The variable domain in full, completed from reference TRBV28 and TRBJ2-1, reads DVKVTQSSRYLVKRTGEKVFLECVQDMDHENMFWYRQDPGLGLRLIYFSYDVKMKEKGDIPEGYSVSREKKERFSLILESASTNQTSMYLCASSLTRREQFFGPGTRLTVL.

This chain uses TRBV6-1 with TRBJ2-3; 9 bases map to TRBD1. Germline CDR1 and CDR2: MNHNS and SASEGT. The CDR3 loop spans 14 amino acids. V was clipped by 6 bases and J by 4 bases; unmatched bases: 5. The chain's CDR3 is CASRDRGVSDTQYF. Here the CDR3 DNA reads TGTGCCAGCAGAGACAGGGGGGTGTCAGATACGCAGTATTTT.

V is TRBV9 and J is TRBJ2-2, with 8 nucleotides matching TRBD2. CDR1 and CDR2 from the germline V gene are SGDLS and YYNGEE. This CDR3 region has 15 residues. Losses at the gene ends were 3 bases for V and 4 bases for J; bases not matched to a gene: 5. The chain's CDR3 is CASSGLSGITGELFF. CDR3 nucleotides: TGTGCCAGCAGCGGGCTTAGCGGGATCACCGGGGAGCTGTTTTTT.

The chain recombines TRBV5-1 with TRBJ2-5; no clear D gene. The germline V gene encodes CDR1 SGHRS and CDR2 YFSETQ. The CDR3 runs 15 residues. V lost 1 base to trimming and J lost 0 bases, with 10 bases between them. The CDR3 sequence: CASSLTARDQETQYF. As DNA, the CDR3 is TGCGCCAGCAGCTTGACTGCACGGGACCAAGAGACCCAGTACTTC.

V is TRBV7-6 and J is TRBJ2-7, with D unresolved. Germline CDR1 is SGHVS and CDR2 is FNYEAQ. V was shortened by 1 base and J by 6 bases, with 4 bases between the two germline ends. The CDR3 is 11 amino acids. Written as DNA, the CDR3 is TGTGCCAGCAGCTTAGGGGCCGAGCAGTACTTC. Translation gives CASSLGAEQYF.

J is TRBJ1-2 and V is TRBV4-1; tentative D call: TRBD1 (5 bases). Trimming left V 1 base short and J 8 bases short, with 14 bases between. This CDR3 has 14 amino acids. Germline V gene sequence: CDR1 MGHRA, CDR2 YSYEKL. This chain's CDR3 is CASSQGGGVRGYTF. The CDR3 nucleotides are TGCGCCAGCAGCCAAGGGGGAGGGGTTCGCGGCTACACCTTC.

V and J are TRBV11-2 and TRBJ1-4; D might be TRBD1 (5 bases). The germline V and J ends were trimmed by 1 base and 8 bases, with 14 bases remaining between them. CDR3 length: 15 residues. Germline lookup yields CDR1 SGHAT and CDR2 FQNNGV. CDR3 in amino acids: CASSLVQGIREKLFF. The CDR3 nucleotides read TGTGCCAGCAGCTTAGTCCAGGGCATTCGGGAAAAACTGTTTTTT. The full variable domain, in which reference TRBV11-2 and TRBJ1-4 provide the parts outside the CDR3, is EAGVAQSPRYKIIEKRQSVAFWCNPISGHATLYWYQQILGQGPKLLIQFQNNGVVDDSQLPKDRFSAERLKGVDSTLKIQPAKLEDSAVYLCASSLVQGIREKLFFGSGTQLSVL.

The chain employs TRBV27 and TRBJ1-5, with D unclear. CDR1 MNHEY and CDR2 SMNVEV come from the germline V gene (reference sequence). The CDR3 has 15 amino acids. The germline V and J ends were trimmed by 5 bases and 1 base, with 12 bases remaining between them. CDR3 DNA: TGTGCCAGCAGTCCTAGGACGGCAAGCAATCAGCCCCAGCATTTT. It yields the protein CASSPRTASNQPQHF.

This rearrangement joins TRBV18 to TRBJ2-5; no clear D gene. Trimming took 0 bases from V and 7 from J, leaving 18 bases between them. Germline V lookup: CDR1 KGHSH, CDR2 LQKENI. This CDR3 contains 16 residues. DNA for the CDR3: TGTGCCAGCTCACCACCGCATAGGCTCAAGATGGGGACCCAGTACTTC. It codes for CASSPPHRLKMGTQYF.

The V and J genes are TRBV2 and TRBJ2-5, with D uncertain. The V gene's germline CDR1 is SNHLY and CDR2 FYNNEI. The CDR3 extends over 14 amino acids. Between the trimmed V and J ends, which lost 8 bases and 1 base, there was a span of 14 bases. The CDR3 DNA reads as TGTGCCAGCGGCGATCCAAGTCCCCAAGAGACCCAGTACTTC. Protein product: CASGDPSPQETQYF. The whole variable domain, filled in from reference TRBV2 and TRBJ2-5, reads EPEVTQTPSHQVTQMGQEVILRCVPISNHLYFYWYRQILGQKVEFLVSFYNNEISEKSEIFDDQFSVERPDGSNFTLKIRSTKLEDSAMYFCASGDPSPQETQYFGPGTRLLVL.

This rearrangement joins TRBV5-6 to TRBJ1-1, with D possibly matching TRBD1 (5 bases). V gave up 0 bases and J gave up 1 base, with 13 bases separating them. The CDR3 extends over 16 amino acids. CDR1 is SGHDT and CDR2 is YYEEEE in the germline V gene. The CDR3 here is CASSLDLGGKNTEAFF. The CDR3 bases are TGTGCCAGCAGCTTGGACCTGGGGGGGAAGAACACTGAAGCTTTCTTT.

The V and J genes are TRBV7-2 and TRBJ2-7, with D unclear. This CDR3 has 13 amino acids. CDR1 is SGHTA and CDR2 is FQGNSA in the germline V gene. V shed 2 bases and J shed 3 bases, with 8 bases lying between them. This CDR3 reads CASSLTSDYEQYF. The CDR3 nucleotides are TGTGCCAGCAGCTTAACATCCGACTACGAGCAGTACTTC. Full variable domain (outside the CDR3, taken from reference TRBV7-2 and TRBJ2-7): GAGVSQSPSNKVTEKGKDVELRCDPISGHTALYWYRQSLGQGLEFLIYFQGNSAPDKSGLPSDRFSAERTGGSVSTLTIQRTQQEDSAVYLCASSLTSDYEQYFGPGTRLTVT.